This is a list of T cell receptor beta chains from one sample in a study of human T cells and chemical hapten exposure. TCRdb processed the RACE reads anew with MiXCR; each CDR3 protein has one entry. This sample has about 65,000 distinct CDR3 sequences, with roughly 6.1% found just once. The material sequenced was whole blood. The receptors here all came from a female donor in good health. Some clones in this sample may be carry-over from other donors' samples. Both conserved end residues are part of each CDR3. The order of the fields is clone size, J gene, CDR3 length, V gene, D gene, CDR3 DNA, CDR3 protein. The D gene is left open where the match is weak. Only some rows state a clone size, as once, few, many or a class for expanded clones.

size: many; J: TRBJ1-1; length: 15; V: TRBV7-2; D: TRBD1; DNA: TGTGCCAGCAGCGGGTCGACAGGGCTCAACACTGAAGCTTTCTTT; CDR3: CASSGSTGLNTEAFF
size: NA; J: TRBJ1-1; length: 15; V: TRBV10-3; D: NA; DNA: TGTGCCATCAGTGAGTCGAAGGCCAGAAGTCTCGAAGCTTTCTTT; CDR3: CAISESKARSLEAFF
size: many; J: TRBJ1-1; length: 13; V: TRBV5-1; D: NA; DNA: TGCGCCAGCAGCTTGACAGGGTCGGCTGAAGCTTTCTTT; CDR3: CASSLTGSAEAFF
size: many; J: TRBJ1-1; length: 12; V: TRBV3-1; D: TRBD1; DNA: TGTGCCAGCAGCCGGGGACAGGTTGAAGCTTTCTTT; CDR3: CASSRGQVEAFF
size: NA; J: TRBJ1-2; length: 13; V: TRBV29-1; D: NA; DNA: TGCAGCGTTCGGGGTACAACTAACTATGGCTACACCTTC; CDR3: CSVRGTTNYGYTF
size: NA; J: TRBJ2-7; length: 12; V: TRBV30; D: TRBD2; DNA: TGTGCCTGGACGGGAGGCTCCTACGAGCAGTACTTC; CDR3: CAWTGGSYEQYF
size: many; J: TRBJ1-1; length: 13; V: TRBV2; D: NA; DNA: TGTGCCAGCACCGACGGGGGCGGGACTGAAGCTTTCTTT; CDR3: CASTDGGGTEAFF
size: NA; J: TRBJ1-3; length: 17; V: TRBV4-3; D: NA; DNA: TGCGCCAGCAGCCAAGACGCTCCGGGTGTCGATCGAAACACCATATATTTT; CDR3: CASSQDAPGVDRNTIYF
size: many; J: TRBJ1-1; length: 12; V: TRBV29-1; D: NA; DNA: TGCAGCGTCTCATTGATGGGCACTGAAGCTTTCTTT; CDR3: CSVSLMGTEAFF
size: many; J: TRBJ2-3; length: 12; V: TRBV2; D: TRBD1; DNA: TGTGTCGGGACAGGGGACACAGATACGCAGTATTTT; CDR3: CVGTGDTDTQYF